Many counts were recorded for the clone carrying this TCR beta chain. This specimen belongs to a study of T cells in Graves' hyperthyroidism and ophthalmopathy. Amplified regions were TCR beta CDR3 sequences from RNA transcripts. An initial round of RT-PCR targeting the TCR CDR3 relied on the HTBI primer set. TCRdb reanalysed the multiplex PCR reads using MiXCR and keeps one entry per CDR3 protein. This sample has under 350,000 distinct CDR3 sequences, with less than 15% found just once. This CDR3 has 14 amino acids. Germline V gene lookup returns CDR1 ENHRY and CDR2 SYGVKD. With 4 bases removed from V and 0 bases from J, the gap between germline ends came to 10 bases.

The sequence derives from a young woman with Graves' hyperthyroidism that later progressed to Graves' ophthalmopathy. The chain recombines TRBV10-3 with TRBJ2-7, with D maybe TRBD2 (6 bases). The sample consisted of blood. CDR3 bases: TGTGCCATCAGTGTCGCGGGAAGCTCCTACGAGCAGTACTTC. Translating it yields CAISVAGSSYEQYF.